Presented here are 11 T cell receptor beta chains from one specimen sequenced in a study of cytomegalovirus exposure and HLA in healthy donors. A multiplex PCR was run with 60 Vbeta primers and 13 Jbeta primers. Sequencing was performed with immunoSEQ multiplex PCR; in TCRdb, only in-frame clones are kept and a portion is missing. Altogether some 120,000 clones are present, around 78% being singletons, with the ten largest covering around 20%. Sequencing was carried out using PBMCs. The receptors come from a man aged 18 to 35 in good health and CMV-seropositive.

For the CDR3, the DNA is TGTGCCACCAGCAGAGGACAGGGGGACACCGGGGAGCTGTTTTTT. It translates to CATSRGQGDTGELFF. This chain uses TRBV15 with TRBJ2-2; 9 nucleotides agree with TRBD1. The CDR3 spans 15 residues. From germline, CDR1 is LNHNV and CDR2 YYDKDF (reference sequence). V gave up 1 base and J gave up 3 bases; unmatched junction bases: 0.

The gene calls are TRBV7-8 and TRBJ1-2; no clear D. The germline gives CDR1 SGHVS, CDR2 FQNEAQ. Trimming left V 5 bases short and J 4 bases short, with 17 bases between. The CDR3 extends over 15 amino acids. CDR3 sequence reads: CASSRGPSPIYGYTF. CDR3 DNA: TGTGCCAGCAGCAGAGGGCCTAGCCCTATCTATGGCTACACCTTC.

This clone is a singleton in its sample. This chain joins TRBV7-2 and TRBJ2-5; TRBD2 is a possible D gene (6 bases). Germline CDR1 is SGHTA and CDR2 is FQGNSA. The CDR3 contains 15 residues. Trimming cost V 1 base and J 7 bases, with 16 bases left between them. The DNA of the CDR3 is TGTGCCAGCAGCTTAGGGGGGGACTTACGTGGGACCCAGTACTTC. Translating gives CASSLGGDLRGTQYF.

The V gene is TRBV14, the J gene TRBJ1-1; D call uncertain. Germline V gene data show CDR1 as SGHDN and CDR2 as FVKESK. The CDR3 is 14 amino acids. Trimming took off 3 bases at V and 5 bases at J, with 13 bases between the two ends. Here the CDR3 DNA reads TGTGCCAGCAGCCATTTAAGAGGGTTGACTGAAGCTTTCTTT. It codes for CASSHLRGLTEAFF.

This CDR3 is CASRSDSRNTIYF. CDR3 nucleotides: TGTGCCAGCAGATCGGACAGTCGAAACACCATATATTTT. The chain combines TRBV7-2 with TRBJ1-3; a weak D match, TRBD1 (6 bases). This CDR3 contains 13 residues. Trimming cost V 6 bases and J 5 bases, with 11 bases left between them. Germline V gives CDR1 SGHTA, CDR2 FQGNSA.

The rearrangement links TRBV11-2 to TRBJ2-1; D is perhaps TRBD2 (5 bases). V dropped 1 base and J dropped 8 bases, with 15 bases sitting between them. Germline CDR1 is SGHAT and CDR2 is FQNNGV. The CDR3 is 15 amino acids. The CDR3 DNA is TGTGCCAGCAGCTTAGTTGCTAGCCAAGGCTATGAGCAGTTCTTC. It codes for CASSLVASQGYEQFF. The complete variable domain, with remaining parts taken from reference TRBV11-2 and TRBJ2-1, reads EAGVAQSPRYKIIEKRQSVAFWCNPISGHATLYWYQQILGQGPKLLIQFQNNGVVDDSQLPKDRFSAERLKGVDSTLKIQPAKLEDSAVYLCASSLVASQGYEQFFGPGTRLTVL.

Here the CDR3 reads CASSTPRTGLTNRLFF. The CDR3 DNA reads as TGTGCCAGTAGTACCCCCCGGACAGGGCTGACAAATCGACTGTTTTTT. The chain carries TRBV19 and TRBJ1-4, with 8 bases identical to TRBD1. The CDR3 has 16 amino acids. V gave up 4 bases and J gave up 13 bases; unmatched junction bases: 17. CDR1 and CDR2 from the germline V gene are LNHDA and SQIVND (reference sequence).

This rearrangement joins TRBV19 to TRBJ1-2; D gene uncertain. Germline CDR1 and CDR2: LNHDA and SQIVND (reference sequence). The CDR3 is made up of 14 amino acids. Trimming took off 0 bases at V and 4 bases at J, with 9 bases between the two ends. CDR3 sequence: CASSIDETPYGYTF. The CDR3 DNA is TGTGCCAGTAGTATAGACGAGACACCCTATGGCTACACCTTC.

V is TRBV6-6 and J is TRBJ2-2; 10 positions agree with TRBD2. The CDR3 is 16 residues long. Germline CDR1 is MNHNY and CDR2 is SVGAGI (reference sequence). Trimming cost V 7 bases and J 6 bases; bases outside gene matches: 11. The CDR3, as DNA: TGTGCCAGCACCGCCACGGAGAGCGGGGGGGCCGGGGAGCTGTTTTTT. Translated, it gives CASTATESGGAGELFF.

The rearrangement links TRBV4-1 to TRBJ2-2, with D maybe TRBD2 (6 bases). The CDR3 extends over 18 amino acids. Germline CDR1 and CDR2: MGHRA and YSYEKL. V dropped 0 bases and J dropped 3 bases, with 17 bases sitting between them. The CDR3 DNA reads TGCGCCAGCAGCCAAGATGACCCGGGGGTCATCTACACCGGGGAGCTGTTTTTT. Translated, it gives CASSQDDPGVIYTGELFF.

A remark on this clone: The sample holds other DNA sequences that translate to the same CDR3. The chain carries TRBV25-1 and TRBJ1-4; 8 bases align to TRBD1. The CDR3 contains 15 residues. Per germline, CDR1 MGHDK and CDR2 SYGVNS. V shed 0 bases, J shed 7 bases, and the junction held 4 bases outside the gene matches. The DNA for the CDR3 is TGTGCCAGCAGTGAATATAGGACAGGGAGTGAAAAACTGTTTTTT. Its translation: CASSEYRTGSEKLFF.